One and the same sample provided the 2 T cell receptor beta chains below, sequenced in a study of cytomegalovirus exposure and HLA in healthy donors. 13 Jbeta primers and 60 Vbeta primers were used for the PCR. Repertoires were generated with immunoSEQ multiplex PCR, while TCRdb's copy carries only in-frame clones and drops some. The sample lists roughly 160,000 clones; approximately 75% were seen once. Sequences were obtained from PBMCs. The receptors were sampled from a man aged 25-40 years in good health and CMV-seropositive.

This clone was observed a few times. The chain has TRBV27 and TRBJ1-1; 8 bases are a match to TRBD1. The ends lost 2 bases at V and 6 bases at J; junction bases unmatched: 5. CDR3 length: 14 residues. Germline lookup yields CDR1 MNHEY and CDR2 SMNVEV (reference sequence). CDR3 protein: CASSLQGAASEAFF. DNA of the CDR3: TGTGCCAGCAGTTTACAGGGGGCGGCTTCTGAAGCTTTCTTT.

This clone is a singleton in its sample. V and J are TRBV5-4 and TRBJ1-6, with D maybe TRBD1 (5 bases). Trimming took 2 bases from V and 5 from J, leaving 14 bases between them. This CDR3 region has 16 residues. Per the germline V gene, CDR1 is SGHNT and CDR2 is YYREEE (reference sequence). The CDR3 nucleotides are TGTGCCAGCAGCTTAGCGCAGGGTGGTAATAATTCACCCCTCCACTTT. It encodes CASSLAQGGNNSPLHF.